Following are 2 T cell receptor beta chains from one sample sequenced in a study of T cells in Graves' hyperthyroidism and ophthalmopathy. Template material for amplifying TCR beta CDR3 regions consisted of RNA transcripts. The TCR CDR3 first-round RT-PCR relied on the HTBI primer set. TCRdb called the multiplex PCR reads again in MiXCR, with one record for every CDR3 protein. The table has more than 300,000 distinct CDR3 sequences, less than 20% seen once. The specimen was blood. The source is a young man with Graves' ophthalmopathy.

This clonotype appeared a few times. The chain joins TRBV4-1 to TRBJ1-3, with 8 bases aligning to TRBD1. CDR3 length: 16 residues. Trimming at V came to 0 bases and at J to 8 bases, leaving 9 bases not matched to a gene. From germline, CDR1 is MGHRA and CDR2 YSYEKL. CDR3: CASSQDPGQGADTIYF. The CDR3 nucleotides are TGCGCCAGCAGCCAAGATCCCGGCCAGGGGGCAGACACCATATATTTT.

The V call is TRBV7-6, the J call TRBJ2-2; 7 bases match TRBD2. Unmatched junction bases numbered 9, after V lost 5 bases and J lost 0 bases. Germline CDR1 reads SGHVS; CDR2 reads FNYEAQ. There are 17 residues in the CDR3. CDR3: CASSRLAESPNTGELFF. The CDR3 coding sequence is TGTGCCAGCAGCCGCCTAGCGGAAAGCCCGAACACCGGGGAGCTGTTTTTT.